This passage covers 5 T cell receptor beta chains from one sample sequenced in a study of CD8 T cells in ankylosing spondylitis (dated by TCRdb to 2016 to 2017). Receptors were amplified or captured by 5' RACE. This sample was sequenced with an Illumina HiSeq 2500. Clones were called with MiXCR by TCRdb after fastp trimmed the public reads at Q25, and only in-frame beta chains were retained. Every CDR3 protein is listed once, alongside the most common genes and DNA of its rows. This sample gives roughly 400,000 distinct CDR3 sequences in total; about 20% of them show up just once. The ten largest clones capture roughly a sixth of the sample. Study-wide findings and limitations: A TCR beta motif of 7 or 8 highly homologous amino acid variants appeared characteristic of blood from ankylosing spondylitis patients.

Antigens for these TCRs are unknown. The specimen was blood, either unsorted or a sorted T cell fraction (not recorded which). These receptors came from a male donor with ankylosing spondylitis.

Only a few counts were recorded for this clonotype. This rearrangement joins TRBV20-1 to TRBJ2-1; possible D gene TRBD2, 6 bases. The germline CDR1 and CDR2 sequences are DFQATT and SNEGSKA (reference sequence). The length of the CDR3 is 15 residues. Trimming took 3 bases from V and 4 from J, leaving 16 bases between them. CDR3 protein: CSASAGRFSYNEQFF. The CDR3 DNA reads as TGCAGTGCTAGCGCGGGACGGTTCTCGTACAATGAGCAGTTCTTC.

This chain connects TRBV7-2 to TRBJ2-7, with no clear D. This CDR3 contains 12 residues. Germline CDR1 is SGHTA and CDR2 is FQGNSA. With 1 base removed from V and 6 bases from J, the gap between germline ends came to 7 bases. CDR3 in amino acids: CASSLVYGEQYF. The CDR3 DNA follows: TGTGCCAGCAGCTTAGTTTATGGCGAGCAGTACTTC.

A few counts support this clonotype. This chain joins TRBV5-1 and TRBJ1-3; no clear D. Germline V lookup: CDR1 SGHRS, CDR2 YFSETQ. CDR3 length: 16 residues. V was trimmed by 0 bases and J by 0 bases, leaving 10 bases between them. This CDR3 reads CASSLATGTSGNTIYF. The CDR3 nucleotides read TGCGCCAGCAGCTTGGCCACGGGAACCTCTGGAAACACCATATATTTT.

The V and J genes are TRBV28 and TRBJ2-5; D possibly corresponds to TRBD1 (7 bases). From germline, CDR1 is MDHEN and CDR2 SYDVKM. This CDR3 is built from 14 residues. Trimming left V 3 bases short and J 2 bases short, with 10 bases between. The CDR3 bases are TGTGCCAGCAGTTTTGCAGGGGGGCAAGAGACCCAGTACTTC. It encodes CASSFAGGQETQYF.

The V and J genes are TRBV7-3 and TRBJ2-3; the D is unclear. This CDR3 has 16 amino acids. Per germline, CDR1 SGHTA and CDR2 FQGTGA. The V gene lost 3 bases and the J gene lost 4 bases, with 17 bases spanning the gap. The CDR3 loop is CASSLFGPSVPDTQYF. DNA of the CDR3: TGTGCCAGCAGCTTGTTTGGACCAAGCGTTCCAGATACGCAGTATTTT.